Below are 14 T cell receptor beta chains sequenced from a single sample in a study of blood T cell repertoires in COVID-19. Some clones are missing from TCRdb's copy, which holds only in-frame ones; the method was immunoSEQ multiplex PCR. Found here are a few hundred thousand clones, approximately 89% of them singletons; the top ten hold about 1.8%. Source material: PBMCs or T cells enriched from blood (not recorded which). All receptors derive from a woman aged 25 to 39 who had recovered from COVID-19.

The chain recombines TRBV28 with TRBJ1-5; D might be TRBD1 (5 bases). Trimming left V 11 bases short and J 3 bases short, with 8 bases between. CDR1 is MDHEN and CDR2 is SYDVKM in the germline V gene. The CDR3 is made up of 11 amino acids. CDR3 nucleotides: TGTGCCGTAGGGGACAATCAGCCCCAGCATTTT. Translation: CAVGDNQPQHF.

CDR3 bases: TGTGCCAGCAGATACAGGCTAACCGGGGAGCTGTTTTTT. It yields the protein CASRYRLTGELFF. The chain combines TRBV28 with TRBJ2-2; D is possibly TRBD1 (5 bases). Germline CDR1 reads MDHEN; CDR2 reads SYDVKM. The CDR3 runs to 13 residues. Trimming removed 6 bases at V and 5 bases at J, with 10 bases between.

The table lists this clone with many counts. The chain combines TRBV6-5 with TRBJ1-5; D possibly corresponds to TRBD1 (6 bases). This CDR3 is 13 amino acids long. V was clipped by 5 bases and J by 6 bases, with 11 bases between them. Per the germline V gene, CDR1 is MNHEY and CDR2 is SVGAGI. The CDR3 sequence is CASSTGRSQPQHF. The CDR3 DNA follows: TGTGCCAGCAGTACAGGGCGCTCTCAGCCCCAGCATTTT.

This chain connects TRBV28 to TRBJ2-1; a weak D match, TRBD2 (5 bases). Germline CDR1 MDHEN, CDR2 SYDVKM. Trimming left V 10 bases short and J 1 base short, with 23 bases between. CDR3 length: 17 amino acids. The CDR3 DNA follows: TGTGCCACGATCCGAACTTTCCTAGCCGCTTCCTACAATGAGCAGTTCTTC. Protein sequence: CATIRTFLAASYNEQFF. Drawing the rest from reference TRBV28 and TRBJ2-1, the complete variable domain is DVKVTQSSRYLVKRTGEKVFLECVQDMDHENMFWYRQDPGLGLRLIYFSYDVKMKEKGDIPEGYSVSREKKERFSLILESASTNQTSMYLCATIRTFLAASYNEQFFGPGTRLTVL.

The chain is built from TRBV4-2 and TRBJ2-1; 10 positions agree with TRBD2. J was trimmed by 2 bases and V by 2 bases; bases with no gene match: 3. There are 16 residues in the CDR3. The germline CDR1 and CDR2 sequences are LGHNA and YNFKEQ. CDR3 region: CASSQRLAGAYNEQFF. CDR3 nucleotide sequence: TGTGCCAGCAGCCAACGACTAGCGGGTGCCTACAATGAGCAGTTCTTC.

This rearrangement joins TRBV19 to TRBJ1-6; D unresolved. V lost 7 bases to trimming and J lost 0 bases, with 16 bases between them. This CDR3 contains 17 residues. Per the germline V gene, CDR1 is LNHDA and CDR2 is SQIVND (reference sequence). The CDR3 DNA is TGTGCCAGTAACCCCGCGTCCGGGAGCTCCTATAATTCACCCCTCCACTTT. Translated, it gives CASNPASGSSYNSPLHF.

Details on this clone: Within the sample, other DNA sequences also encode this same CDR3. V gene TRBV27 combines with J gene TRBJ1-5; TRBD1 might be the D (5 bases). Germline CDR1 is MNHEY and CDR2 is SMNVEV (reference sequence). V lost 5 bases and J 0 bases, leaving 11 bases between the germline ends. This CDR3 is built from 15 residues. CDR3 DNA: TGTGCCAGCAGTCCGACAGCTTATAGCAATCAGCCCCAGCATTTT. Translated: CASSPTAYSNQPQHF.

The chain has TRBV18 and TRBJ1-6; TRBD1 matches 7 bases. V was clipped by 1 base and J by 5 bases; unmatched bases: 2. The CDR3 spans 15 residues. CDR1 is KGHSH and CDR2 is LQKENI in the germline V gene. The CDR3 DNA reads TGTGCCAGCTCACCACAGGGACAGAATAATTCACCCCTCCACTTT. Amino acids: CASSPQGQNNSPLHF.

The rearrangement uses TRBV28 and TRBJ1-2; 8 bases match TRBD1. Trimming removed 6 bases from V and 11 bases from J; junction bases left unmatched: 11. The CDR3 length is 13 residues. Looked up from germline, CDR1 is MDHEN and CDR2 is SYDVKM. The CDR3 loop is CASRDQGAGGYTF. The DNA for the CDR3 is TGTGCCAGCAGGGACCAGGGGGCTGGTGGGTACACCTTC.

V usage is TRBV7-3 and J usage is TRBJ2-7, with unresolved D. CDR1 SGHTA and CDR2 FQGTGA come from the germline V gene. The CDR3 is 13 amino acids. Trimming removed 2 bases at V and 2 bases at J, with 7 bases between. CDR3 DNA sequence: TGTGCCAGCAGCTTAGCGGCTCCCTACGAGCAGTACTTC. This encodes CASSLAAPYEQYF.

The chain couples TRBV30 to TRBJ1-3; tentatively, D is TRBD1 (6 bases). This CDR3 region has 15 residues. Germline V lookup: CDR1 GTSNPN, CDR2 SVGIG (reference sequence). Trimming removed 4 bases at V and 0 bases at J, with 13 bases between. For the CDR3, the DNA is TGTGCCTGGACTCATGAGGACAGCTCTGGAAACACCATATATTTT. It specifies CAWTHEDSSGNTIYF.

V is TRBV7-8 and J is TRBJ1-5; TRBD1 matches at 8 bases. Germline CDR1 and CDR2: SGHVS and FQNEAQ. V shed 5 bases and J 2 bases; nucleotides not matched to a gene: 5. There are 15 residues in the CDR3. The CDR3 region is CASSTDRVGNQPQHF. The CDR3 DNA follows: TGTGCCAGCAGCACGGACAGGGTTGGCAATCAGCCCCAGCATTTT.

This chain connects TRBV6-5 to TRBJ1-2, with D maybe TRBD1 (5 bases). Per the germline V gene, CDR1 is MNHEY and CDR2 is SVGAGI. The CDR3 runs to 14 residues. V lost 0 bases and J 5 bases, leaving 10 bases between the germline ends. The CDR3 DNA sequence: TGTGCCAGCAGTTACTCGACAGAACAGTATGGCTACACCTTC. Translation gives CASSYSTEQYGYTF.

The CDR3 loop is CASRETGSYEQYF. The CDR3 bases are TGCGCCAGCAGGGAGACAGGGAGCTACGAGCAGTACTTC. This chain joins TRBV10-2 and TRBJ2-7; 7 bases line up with TRBD1. The CDR3 totals 13 residues. Per germline, CDR1 WSHSY and CDR2 SAAADI. J lost 3 bases, V lost 6 bases, and 5 bases had no gene match.